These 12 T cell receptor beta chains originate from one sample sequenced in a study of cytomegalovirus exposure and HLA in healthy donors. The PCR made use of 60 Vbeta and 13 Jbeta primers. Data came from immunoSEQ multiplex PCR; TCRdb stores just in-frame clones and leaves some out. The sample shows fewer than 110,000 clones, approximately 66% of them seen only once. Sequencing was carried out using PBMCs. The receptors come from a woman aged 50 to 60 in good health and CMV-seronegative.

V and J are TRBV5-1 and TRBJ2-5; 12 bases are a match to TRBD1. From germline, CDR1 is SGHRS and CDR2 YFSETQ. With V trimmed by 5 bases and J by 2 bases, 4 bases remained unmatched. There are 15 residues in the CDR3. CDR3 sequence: CASRGTGGLQETQYF. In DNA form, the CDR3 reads TGCGCCAGCAGGGGGACAGGGGGCCTACAAGAGACCCAGTACTTC.

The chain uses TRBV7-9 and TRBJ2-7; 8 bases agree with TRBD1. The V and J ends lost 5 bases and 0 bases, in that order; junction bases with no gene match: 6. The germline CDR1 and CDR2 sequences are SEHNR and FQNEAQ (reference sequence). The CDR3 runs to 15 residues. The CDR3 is CASSRDGTGSYEQYF. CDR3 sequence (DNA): TGTGCCAGCAGCCGAGACGGGACAGGCTCCTACGAGCAGTACTTC.

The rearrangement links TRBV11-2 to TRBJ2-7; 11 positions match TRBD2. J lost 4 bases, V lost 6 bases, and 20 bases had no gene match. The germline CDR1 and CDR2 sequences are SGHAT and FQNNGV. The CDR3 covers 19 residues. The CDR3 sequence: CASRTPRGKTSGGAYEQYF. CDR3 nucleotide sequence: TGTGCCAGCAGAACCCCAAGGGGCAAAACTAGCGGGGGAGCTTACGAGCAGTACTTC.

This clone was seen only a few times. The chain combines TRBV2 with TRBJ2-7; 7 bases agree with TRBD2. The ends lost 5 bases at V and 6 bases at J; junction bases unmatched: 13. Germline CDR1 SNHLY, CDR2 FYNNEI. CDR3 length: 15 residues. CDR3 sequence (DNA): TGTGCCAGCAGTCCACTAGCGCATCGCGATGGCGAGCAGTACTTC. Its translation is CASSPLAHRDGEQYF.

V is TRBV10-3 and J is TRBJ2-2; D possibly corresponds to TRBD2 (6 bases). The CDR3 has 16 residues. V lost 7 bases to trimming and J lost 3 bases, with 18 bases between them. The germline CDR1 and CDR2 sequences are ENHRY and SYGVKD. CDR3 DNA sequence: TGTGCCATCAAGGCCTCAGTTGGCGGGGACACCGGGGAGCTGTTTTTT. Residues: CAIKASVGGDTGELFF.

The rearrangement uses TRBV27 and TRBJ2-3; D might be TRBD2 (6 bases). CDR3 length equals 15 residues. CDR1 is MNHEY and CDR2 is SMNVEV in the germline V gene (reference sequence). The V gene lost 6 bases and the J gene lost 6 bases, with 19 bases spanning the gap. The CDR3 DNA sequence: TGTGCCAGCAGGGGGGGTTTCAGAGATACGGATACGCAGTATTTT. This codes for CASRGGFRDTDTQYF.

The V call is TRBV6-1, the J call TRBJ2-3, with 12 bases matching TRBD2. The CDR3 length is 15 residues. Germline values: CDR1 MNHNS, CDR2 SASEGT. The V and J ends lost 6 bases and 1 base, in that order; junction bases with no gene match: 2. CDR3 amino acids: CASSRTSGGTDTQYF. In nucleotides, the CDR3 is TGTGCCAGCAGCCGGACTAGCGGGGGCACAGATACGCAGTATTTT.

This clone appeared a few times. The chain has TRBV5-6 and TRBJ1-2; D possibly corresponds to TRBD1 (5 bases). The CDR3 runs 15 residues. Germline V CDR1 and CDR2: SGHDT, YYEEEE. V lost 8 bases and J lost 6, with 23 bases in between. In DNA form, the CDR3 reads TGTGCCAGTCTGGTAGGTTTAAGGACAAGCGATGGCTACACCTTC. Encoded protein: CASLVGLRTSDGYTF.

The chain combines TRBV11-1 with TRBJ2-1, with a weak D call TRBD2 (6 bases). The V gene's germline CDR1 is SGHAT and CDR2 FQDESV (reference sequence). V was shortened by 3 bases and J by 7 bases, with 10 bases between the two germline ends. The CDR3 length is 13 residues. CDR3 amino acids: CASSLSRENEQFF. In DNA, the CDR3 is TGTGCCAGCAGCTTGTCACGGGAGAATGAGCAGTTCTTC.

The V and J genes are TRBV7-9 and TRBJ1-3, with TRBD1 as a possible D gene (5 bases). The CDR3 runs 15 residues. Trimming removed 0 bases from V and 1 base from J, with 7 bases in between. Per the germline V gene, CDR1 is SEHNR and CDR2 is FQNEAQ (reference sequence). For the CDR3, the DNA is TGTGCCAGCAGCTTAGCCTCAGGGTCTGGAAACACCATATATTTT. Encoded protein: CASSLASGSGNTIYF. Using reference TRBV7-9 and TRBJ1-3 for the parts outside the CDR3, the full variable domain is DTGVSQNPRHKITKRGQNVTFRCDPISEHNRLYWYRQTLGQGPEFLTYFQNEAQLEKSRLLSDRFSAERPKGSFSTLEIQRTEQGDSAMYLCASSLASGSGNTIYFGEGSWLTVV.

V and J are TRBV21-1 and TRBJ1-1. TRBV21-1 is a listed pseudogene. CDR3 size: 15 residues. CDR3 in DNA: TGTGCCAGCAGCAAAGAAGAGGGAAAGGGATACGTAGCTTTCTTT. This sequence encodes CASSKEEGKGYVAFF.

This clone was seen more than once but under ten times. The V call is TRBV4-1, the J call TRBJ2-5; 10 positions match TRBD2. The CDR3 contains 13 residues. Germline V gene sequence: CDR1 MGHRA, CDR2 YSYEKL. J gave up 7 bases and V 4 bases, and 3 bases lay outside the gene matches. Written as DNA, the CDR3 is TGCGCCAGCAGCCCATTAGCGGGGGGGACCCAGTACTTC. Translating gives CASSPLAGGTQYF.